This TCR beta chain was recovered during a study of blood T cell repertoires in COVID-19. The overall study: COVID-19 samples, acute and convalescent, were from the United States, Italy and Spain.

All enrollees were roughly 18 to 95 years old and from 25 or so US areas. Study processing details: Cell counts per sample came from amplifying reference gene primers. This table comes from immunoSEQ multiplex PCR, and its TCRdb copy is limited to in-frame clones, with some not included. V and J calls plus clone size are reproduced from that table; the DNA served to infer D and trimming. The sample lists about 60,000 clones, around 80% occurring once. This TCR derives from a woman aged 35 to 49 with acute COVID-19. The sequencing sample was made of PBMCs or T cells enriched from blood (not recorded which).

The CDR3 sequence: CASSLGRDTEAFF. Written as DNA, the CDR3 is TGCGCCAGCAGCTTGGGAAGAGACACTGAAGCTTTCTTT. The chain has TRBV5-1 and TRBJ1-1; D not certain. The V and J ends lost 0 bases and 3 bases respectively, with 6 bases between them. From germline, CDR1 is SGHRS and CDR2 YFSETQ. The CDR3 extends over 13 amino acids.